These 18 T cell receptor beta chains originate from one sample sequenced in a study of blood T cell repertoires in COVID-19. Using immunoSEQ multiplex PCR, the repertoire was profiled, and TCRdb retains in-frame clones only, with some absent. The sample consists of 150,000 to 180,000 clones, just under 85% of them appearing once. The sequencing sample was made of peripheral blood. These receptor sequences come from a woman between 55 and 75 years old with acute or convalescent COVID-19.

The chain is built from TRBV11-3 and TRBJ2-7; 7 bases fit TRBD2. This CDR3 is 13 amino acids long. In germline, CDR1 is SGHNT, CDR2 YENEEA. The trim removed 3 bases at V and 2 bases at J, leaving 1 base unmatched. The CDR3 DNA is TGTGCCAGCAGCTTTGGGGGGGCCTACGAGCAGTACTTC. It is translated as CASSFGGAYEQYF.

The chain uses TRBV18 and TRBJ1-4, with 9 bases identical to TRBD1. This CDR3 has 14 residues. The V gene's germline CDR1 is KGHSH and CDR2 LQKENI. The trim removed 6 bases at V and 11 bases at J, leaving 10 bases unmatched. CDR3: CASSGGTGSEKLFF. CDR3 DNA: TGTGCCAGCTCCGGAGGGACAGGGTCGGAGAAACTGTTTTTT.

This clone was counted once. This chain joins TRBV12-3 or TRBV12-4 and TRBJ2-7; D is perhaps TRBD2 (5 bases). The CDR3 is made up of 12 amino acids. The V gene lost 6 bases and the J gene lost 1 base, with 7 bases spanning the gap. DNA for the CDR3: TGTGCCAGCAGGGCGGGTTCCTACGAGCAGTACTTC. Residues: CASRAGSYEQYF.

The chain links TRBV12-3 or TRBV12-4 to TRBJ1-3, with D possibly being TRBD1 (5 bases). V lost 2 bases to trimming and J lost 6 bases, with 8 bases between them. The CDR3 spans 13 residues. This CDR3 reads CASSLRGENTIYF. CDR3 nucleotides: TGTGCCAGCAGTTTACGGGGGGAAAACACCATATATTTT.

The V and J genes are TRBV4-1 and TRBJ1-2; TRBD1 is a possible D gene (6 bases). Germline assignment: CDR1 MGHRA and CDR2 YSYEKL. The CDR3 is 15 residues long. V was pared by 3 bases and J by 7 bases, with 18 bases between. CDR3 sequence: CASSQGGLLGGGYTF. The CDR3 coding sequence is TGCGCCAGCAGCCAGGGGGGGCTTCTGGGAGGTGGCTACACCTTC.

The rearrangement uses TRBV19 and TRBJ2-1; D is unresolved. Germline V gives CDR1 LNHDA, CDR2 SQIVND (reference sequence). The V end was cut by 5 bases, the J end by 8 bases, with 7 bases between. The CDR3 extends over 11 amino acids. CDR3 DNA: TGTGCCAGTAGTGCTAGGTATGAGCAGTTCTTC. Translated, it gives CASSARYEQFF.

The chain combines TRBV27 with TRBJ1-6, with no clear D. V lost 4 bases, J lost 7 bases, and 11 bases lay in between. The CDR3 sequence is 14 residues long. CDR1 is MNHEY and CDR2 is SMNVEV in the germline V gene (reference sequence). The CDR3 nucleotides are TGTGCCAGCAGTTCCCCGCGGGAGAATTCACCCCTCCACTTT. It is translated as CASSSPRENSPLHF.

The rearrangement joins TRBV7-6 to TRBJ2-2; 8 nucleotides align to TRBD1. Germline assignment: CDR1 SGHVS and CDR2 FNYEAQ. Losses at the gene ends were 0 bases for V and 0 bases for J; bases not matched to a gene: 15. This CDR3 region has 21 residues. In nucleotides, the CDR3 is TGTGCCAGCAGCTTAGCCAAGGGGTTCGGACAGGGCCGACCGAACACCGGGGAGCTGTTTTTT. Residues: CASSLAKGFGQGRPNTGELFF.

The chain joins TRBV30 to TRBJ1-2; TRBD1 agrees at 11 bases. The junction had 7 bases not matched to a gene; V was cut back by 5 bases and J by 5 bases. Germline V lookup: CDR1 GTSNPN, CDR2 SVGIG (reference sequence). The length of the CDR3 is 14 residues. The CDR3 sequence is CAWEGQGALYGYTF. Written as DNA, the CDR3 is TGTGCCTGGGAAGGACAGGGGGCGCTTTATGGCTACACCTTC.

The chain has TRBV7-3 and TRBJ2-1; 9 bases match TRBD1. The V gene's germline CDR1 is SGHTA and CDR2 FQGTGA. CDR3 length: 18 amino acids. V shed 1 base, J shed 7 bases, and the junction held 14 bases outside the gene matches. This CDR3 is CASSLKGRPGQGRNEQFF. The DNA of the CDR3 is TGTGCCAGCAGCTTAAAGGGGCGACCGGGACAGGGTAGAAATGAGCAGTTCTTC.

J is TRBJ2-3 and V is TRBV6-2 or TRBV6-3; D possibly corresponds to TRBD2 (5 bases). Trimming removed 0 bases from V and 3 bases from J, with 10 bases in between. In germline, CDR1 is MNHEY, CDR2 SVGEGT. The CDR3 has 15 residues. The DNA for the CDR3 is TGTGCCAGCAGTTACTCAACCTCGGGGACAGATACGCAGTATTTT. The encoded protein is CASSYSTSGTDTQYF.

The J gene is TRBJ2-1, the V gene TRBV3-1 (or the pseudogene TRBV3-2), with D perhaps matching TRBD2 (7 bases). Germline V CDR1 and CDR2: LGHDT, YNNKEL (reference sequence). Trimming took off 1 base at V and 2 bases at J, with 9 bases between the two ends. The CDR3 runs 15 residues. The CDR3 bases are TGTGCCAGCAGCCAAGGCGGGGGCACCTACAATGAGCAGTTCTTC. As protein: CASSQGGGTYNEQFF.

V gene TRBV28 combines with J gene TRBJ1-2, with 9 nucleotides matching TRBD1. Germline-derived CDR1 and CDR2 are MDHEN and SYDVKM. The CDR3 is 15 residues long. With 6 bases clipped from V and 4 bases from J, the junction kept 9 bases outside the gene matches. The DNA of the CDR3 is TGTGCCAGCAGCTCCAACAGGGGGCCCGGCTATGGCTACACCTTC. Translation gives CASSSNRGPGYGYTF.

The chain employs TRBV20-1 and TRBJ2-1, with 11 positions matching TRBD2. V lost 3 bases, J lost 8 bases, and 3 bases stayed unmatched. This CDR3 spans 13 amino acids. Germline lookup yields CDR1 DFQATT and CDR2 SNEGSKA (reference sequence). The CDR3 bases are TGCAGTGCTAGTAGCGGGGGGGCGCATGAGCAGTTCTTC. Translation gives CSASSGGAHEQFF.

CDR3 sequence: CASSSSAVSNTEAFF. The CDR3 region has the DNA TGCGCCAGCAGCTCATCGGCGGTATCTAACACTGAAGCTTTCTTT. The chain joins TRBV5-1 to TRBJ1-1, with unresolved D. Trimming pared 3 bases from V and 2 bases from J, leaving 14 bases between. Per the germline V gene, CDR1 is SGHRS and CDR2 is YFSETQ. This CDR3 region has 15 residues.

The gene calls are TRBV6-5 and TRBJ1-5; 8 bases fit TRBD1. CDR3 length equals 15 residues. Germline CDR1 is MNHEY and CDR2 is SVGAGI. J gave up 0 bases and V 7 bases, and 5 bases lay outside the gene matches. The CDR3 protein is CASKRTGYSNQPQHF. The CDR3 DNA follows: TGTGCCAGCAAGCGGACAGGGTATAGCAATCAGCCCCAGCATTTT.

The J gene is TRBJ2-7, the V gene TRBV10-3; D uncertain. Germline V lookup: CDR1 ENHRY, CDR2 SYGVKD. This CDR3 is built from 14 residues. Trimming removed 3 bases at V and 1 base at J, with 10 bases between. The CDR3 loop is CAISDPGWSYEQYF. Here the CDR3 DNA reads TGTGCCATCAGTGACCCCGGGTGGTCCTACGAGCAGTACTTC.

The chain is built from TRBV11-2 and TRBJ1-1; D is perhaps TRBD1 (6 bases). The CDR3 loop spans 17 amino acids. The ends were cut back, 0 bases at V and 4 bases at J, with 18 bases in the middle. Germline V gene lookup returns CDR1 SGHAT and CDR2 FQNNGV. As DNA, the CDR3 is TGTGCCAGCAGCTTAGATGGCTGGGGGCGGGCAACCACTGAAGCTTTCTTT. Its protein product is CASSLDGWGRATTEAFF.